A single sample gave rise to the 21 T cell receptor beta chains below, sequenced in a study of T cells in Graves' hyperthyroidism and ophthalmopathy. The investigators amplified TCR beta CDR3 regions from RNA transcripts. The HTBI primer set served for first-round RT-PCR of the TCR CDR3. Via MiXCR, TCRdb re-called the multiplex PCR reads, giving one row per CDR3 protein. The sample records 450,000 to 650,000 distinct CDR3 sequences, more than 13% being singletons. Material: blood. The receptor source for this set is a woman under 30 with Graves' ophthalmopathy.

Only a few counts were recorded for this clonotype. The chain combines TRBV28 with TRBJ2-2; 10 bases line up with TRBD1. The CDR3 totals 16 residues. Germline V lookup: CDR1 MDHEN, CDR2 SYDVKM. V lost 3 bases, J lost 5 bases, and 6 bases stayed unmatched. CDR3 sequence (DNA): TGTGCCAGCAGTTTTTACGGGACAGGGGTAACCGGGGAGCTGTTTTTT. Its protein is CASSFYGTGVTGELFF.

This clonotype has a count of ten or more. The chain links TRBV2 to TRBJ2-7; 8 nucleotides align to TRBD2. The V and J ends lost 6 bases and 0 bases, in that order; junction bases with no gene match: 10. CDR3 length: 16 residues. The germline gives CDR1 SNHLY, CDR2 FYNNEI. The CDR3 loop is CASRGVTSVISYEQYF. The CDR3 coding sequence is TGTGCCAGCAGAGGAGTGACTAGCGTGATCTCCTACGAGCAGTACTTC.

This clonotype was recorded a few times. The chain combines TRBV29-1 with TRBJ2-7; 8 bases line up with TRBD1. Germline V gene sequence: CDR1 SQVTM, CDR2 ANQGSEA. The V and J ends lost 7 bases and 2 bases, in that order; junction bases with no gene match: 4. The CDR3 totals 12 residues. The CDR3 coding sequence is TGCAGCGGCGAGACAGGGGCCTACGAGCAGTACTTC. Translation gives CSGETGAYEQYF.

The chain employs TRBV6-1 and TRBJ1-6; 9 bases fit TRBD1. CDR1 is MNHNS and CDR2 is SASEGT in the germline V gene. V lost 5 bases to trimming and J lost 4 bases; unmatched junction nucleotides: 15. The CDR3 length is 19 residues. CDR3 sequence reads: CASSLRDRERIRYNSPLHF. The CDR3 DNA sequence: TGTGCCAGCAGTCTCCGGGACAGGGAACGGATTCGGTATAATTCACCCCTCCACTTT.

The chain employs TRBV27 and TRBJ2-2; no clear D. The CDR3 is 18 amino acids. V dropped 0 bases and J dropped 1 base, with 15 bases sitting between them. Germline assignment: CDR1 MNHEY and CDR2 SMNVEV (reference sequence). The DNA for the CDR3 is TGTGCCAGCAGTTTATCGAGTTGGTACAACATGAACACCGGGGAGCTGTTTTTT. Protein: CASSLSSWYNMNTGELFF.

Worth noting for this clonotype: One end of the junction varies from germline; a read error may be responsible. V usage is TRBV20-1 and J usage is TRBJ2-1, with a weak D call TRBD2 (6 bases). Germline V gene lookup returns CDR1 DFQATT and CDR2 SNEGSKA (reference sequence). The CDR3 runs to 11 residues. This CDR3 reads CSARDTGRGVF. In DNA, the CDR3 is TGCAGTGCTAGAGACACAGGTCGCGGGGTCTTC.

This clonotype was counted a few times. Compared with germline, one end of the junction differs, possibly owing to a read error. This chain connects TRBV29-1 to TRBJ2-1, with TRBD2 matching over 11 bases. The CDR3 covers 12 residues. Germline V gene lookup returns CDR1 SQVTM and CDR2 ANQGSEA. The CDR3 loop is CGVIAGGVEQFF. CDR3 DNA: TGCGGCGTTATAGCGGGAGGGGTTGAGCAGTTCTTC.

V gene TRBV4-3 combines with J gene TRBJ2-7; D is ambiguous. Trimming removed 1 base at V and 0 bases at J, with 10 bases between. The germline V gene encodes CDR1 LGHNA and CDR2 YSLEER. CDR3 size: 15 residues. The CDR3 spells CASSQALTGSYEQYF. As DNA, the CDR3 is TGCGCCAGCAGCCAAGCGTTAACGGGCTCCTACGAGCAGTACTTC.

The V and J genes are TRBV24-1 and TRBJ2-2; D may match TRBD1 or TRBD2 (5 bases each). From germline, CDR1 is KGHDR and CDR2 SFDVKD. The CDR3 runs 16 residues. The V end lost 1 base, the J end lost 2 bases, and 10 bases lay between the germline ends. The CDR3 nucleotides are TGTGCCACCAGTGATTTTCCCGGGGCTAACACCGGGGAGCTGTTTTTT. It is translated as CATSDFPGANTGELFF.

This clonotype appeared many times. At one end the junction does not follow the germline gene, possibly because of a read error. The V call is TRBV6-1, the J call TRBJ2-7; weak D call: TRBD1 (5 bases). The germline gives CDR1 MNHNS, CDR2 SASEGT. The CDR3 extends over 12 amino acids. CDR3 residues: CASSEGHYEQYF. CDR3 coding DNA: TGTGCCAGCAGCGAAGGACACTACGAGCAGTACTTC.

The chain joins TRBV14 to TRBJ1-6; weak D call: TRBD1 (5 bases). V was clipped by 6 bases and J by 15 bases, with 18 bases between them. This CDR3 has 13 residues. Looked up from germline, CDR1 is SGHDN and CDR2 is FVKESK. The CDR3 loop is CASRRRPAGHLHF. The CDR3, as DNA: TGTGCCAGCAGACGTAGGCCTGCGGGGCACCTCCACTTT.

In its sample, this clonotype was seen many times. The V call is TRBV30, the J call TRBJ2-7; 7 bases map to TRBD1. J gave up 3 bases and V 2 bases, and 4 bases lay outside the gene matches. The CDR3 is 13 residues long. The germline CDR1 and CDR2 sequences are GTSNPN and SVGIG (reference sequence). The CDR3 reads CAWSRQGVYEQYF. As DNA, the CDR3 is TGTGCCTGGAGTCGGCAGGGGGTCTACGAGCAGTACTTC.

The chain carries TRBV28 and TRBJ2-7; 7 bases match TRBD1. J gave up 3 bases and V 6 bases, and 8 bases lay outside the gene matches. Looked up from germline, CDR1 is MDHEN and CDR2 is SYDVKM. The CDR3 sequence is 14 residues long. The CDR3 bases are TGTGCCAGCAGCAGGACAGGTTTTCTCTACGAGCAGTACTTC. Protein sequence: CASSRTGFLYEQYF.

This clonotype was seen more than once but under ten times. With a much larger clone just one base away, this may be a read error. V gene TRBV11-2 combines with J gene TRBJ2-7, with D uncertain. The V end was cut by 5 bases, the J end by 6 bases, with 11 bases between. Germline lookup yields CDR1 SGHAT and CDR2 FQNNGV. The CDR3 length is 12 residues. In DNA form, the CDR3 reads TGTGCCAGCAGCCCCCTGGTCCGCGAGCAGTACTTC. This sequence encodes CASSPLVREQYF.

Many counts were recorded for this clonotype. The chain combines TRBV4-1 with TRBJ1-1; D unresolved. V was trimmed by 5 bases and J by 1 base, leaving 11 bases between them. Germline-derived CDR1 and CDR2 are MGHRA and YSYEKL. The length of the CDR3 is 14 residues. The DNA of the CDR3 is TGCGCCAGCAGCTCATCGACGGGGAACACTGAAGCTTTCTTT. This sequence encodes CASSSSTGNTEAFF.

This clonotype was recorded many times. The chain has TRBV9 and TRBJ2-5; D not certain. Germline V CDR1 and CDR2: SGDLS, YYNGEE. This CDR3 region has 12 residues. Deletions cut 1 base from V and 4 bases from J, with 5 bases between. The CDR3 DNA follows: TGTGCCAGCAGCGTATACGGAGAGACCCAGTACTTC. The encoded protein is CASSVYGETQYF.

Note on this clonotype: A clone one base away is much larger, so this may be a read error. The chain combines TRBV7-7 with TRBJ2-3, with 11 bases identical to TRBD2. The CDR3 is 15 residues long. Germline values: CDR1 SSHAT, CDR2 FNYEAQ (reference sequence). The CDR3 DNA sequence: TGTGCTAGCAGCTTAGCGGGAGGGGTCACAGATACGCGGTATTTT. This translates into CASSLAGGVTDTRYF.

There are many counts of this clonotype. The rearrangement joins TRBV12-3 or TRBV12-4 to TRBJ2-7, with D possibly matching TRBD2 (5 bases). The CDR3 has 12 residues. Trimming shortened V by 3 bases and J by 4 bases, and 7 bases separated the two germline ends. The CDR3 nucleotides read TGTGCCAGCAGTTTTTCGGGGTACGAGCAGTACTTC. Translation: CASSFSGYEQYF.

Ten or more counts support this clonotype. The chain joins TRBV9 to TRBJ2-7, with 9 bases matching TRBD2. The V gene's germline CDR1 is SGDLS and CDR2 YYNGEE. The CDR3 totals 15 residues. The junction had 4 bases not matched to a gene; V was cut back by 3 bases and J by 0 bases. The CDR3, as DNA: TGTGCCAGCAGCGAAAGCGGGGGGAGCTCCTACGAGCAGTACTTC. Translating it yields CASSESGGSSYEQYF.

This clonotype has at least ten counts. The chain uses TRBV11-2 and TRBJ1-5; TRBD1 aligns across 8 bases. The CDR3 spans 15 residues. V trimming: 0 bases; J trimming: 6 bases; junction bases outside the gene matches: 4. CDR1 and CDR2 (germline): SGHAT, FQNNGV. As DNA, the CDR3 is TGTGCCAGCAGCTTAGACGGGACAGGCTTTCAGCCCCAGCATTTT. This gives the protein CASSLDGTGFQPQHF.

This clonotype was observed a handful of times. The chain combines TRBV20-1 with TRBJ2-7, with D maybe TRBD2 (6 bases). The CDR3 consists of 15 residues. V lost 0 bases and J 2 bases, leaving 14 bases between the germline ends. In germline, CDR1 is DFQATT, CDR2 SNEGSKA (reference sequence). The DNA for the CDR3 is TGCAGTGCTAGAGACCCGGGACTTAGTCCCTACGAGCAGTACTTC. Protein sequence: CSARDPGLSPYEQYF.